The clone carrying this TCR beta chain was seen more than once but under ten times. The sample originates from a study of T cells in Graves' hyperthyroidism and ophthalmopathy. CDR1 is MNHNS, CDR2 SASEGT, per germline. V lost 5 bases and J lost 7; bases outside the gene matches: 12. The CDR3 runs to 17 residues. Amplification of TCR beta CDR3 regions used RNA as the template. The TCR CDR3 was amplified in a first-round RT-PCR using the HTBI primer set. TCRdb reprocessed the multiplex PCR reads with MiXCR, giving one entry per CDR3 protein. The data contain under 450,000 distinct CDR3 sequences, around 14% of them singletons.

The sample comprised blood. This clonotype was obtained from a woman in her late teens or twenties with Graves' hyperthyroidism. V gene TRBV6-1 combines with J gene TRBJ1-6; 9 positions agree with TRBD1. CDR3 sequence reads: CASSRTGGRTGNSPLHF. The CDR3 nucleotides are TGTGCCAGCAGTAGAACAGGGGGCCGGACCGGGAATTCACCCCTCCACTTT.